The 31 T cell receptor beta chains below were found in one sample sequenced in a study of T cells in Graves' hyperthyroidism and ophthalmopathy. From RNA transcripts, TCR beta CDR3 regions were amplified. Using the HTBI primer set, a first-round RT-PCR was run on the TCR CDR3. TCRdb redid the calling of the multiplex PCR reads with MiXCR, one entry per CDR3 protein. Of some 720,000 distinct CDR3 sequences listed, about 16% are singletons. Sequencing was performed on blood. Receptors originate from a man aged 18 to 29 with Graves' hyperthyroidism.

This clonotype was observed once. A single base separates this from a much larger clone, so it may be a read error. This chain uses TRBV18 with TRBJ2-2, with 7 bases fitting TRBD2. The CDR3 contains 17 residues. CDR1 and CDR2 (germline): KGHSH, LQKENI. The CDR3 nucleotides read TGTGCCAGCTCACCATCTAGCGGACTCGGCAACACCGGGGGGCTGTTTTTT. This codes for CASSPSSGLGNTGGLFF.

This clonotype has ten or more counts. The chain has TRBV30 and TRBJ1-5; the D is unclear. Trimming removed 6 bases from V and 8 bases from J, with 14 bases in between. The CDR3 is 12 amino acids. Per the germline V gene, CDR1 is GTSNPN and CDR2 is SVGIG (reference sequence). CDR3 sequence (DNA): TGTGCCTGCCCCATAGGTAGGAAGCCCCAGCATTTT. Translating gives CACPIGRKPQHF.

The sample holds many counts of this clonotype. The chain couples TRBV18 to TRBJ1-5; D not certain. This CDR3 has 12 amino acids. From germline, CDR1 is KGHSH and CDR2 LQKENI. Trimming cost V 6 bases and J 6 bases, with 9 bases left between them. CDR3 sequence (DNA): TGTGCCAGCTCCCACCCCTCTCAGCCCCAGCATTTT. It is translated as CASSHPSQPQHF.

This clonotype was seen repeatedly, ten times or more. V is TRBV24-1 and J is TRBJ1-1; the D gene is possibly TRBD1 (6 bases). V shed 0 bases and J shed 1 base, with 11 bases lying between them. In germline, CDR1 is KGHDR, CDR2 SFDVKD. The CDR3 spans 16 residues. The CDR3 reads CATSDLRRGPNTEAFF. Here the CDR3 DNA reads TGTGCCACCAGTGATTTGAGGCGGGGGCCGAACACTGAAGCTTTCTTT.

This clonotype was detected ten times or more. The DNA for the CDR3 is TGTGCCAGCACTAGCGGGACAGCTAATTCACCCCTCCACTTT. It is translated as CASTSGTANSPLHF. This chain links TRBV28 with TRBJ1-6; 7 nucleotides align to TRBD1. V lost 7 bases, J lost 6 bases, and 6 bases stayed unmatched. Germline assignment: CDR1 MDHEN and CDR2 SYDVKM. The length of the CDR3 is 14 residues.

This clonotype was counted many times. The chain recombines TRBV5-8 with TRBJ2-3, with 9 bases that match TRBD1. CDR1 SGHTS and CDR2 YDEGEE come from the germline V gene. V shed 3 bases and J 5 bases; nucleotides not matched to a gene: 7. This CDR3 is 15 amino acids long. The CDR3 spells CASSWDRVWGDTQYF. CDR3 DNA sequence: TGTGCCAGCAGCTGGGACAGGGTTTGGGGAGATACGCAGTATTTT.

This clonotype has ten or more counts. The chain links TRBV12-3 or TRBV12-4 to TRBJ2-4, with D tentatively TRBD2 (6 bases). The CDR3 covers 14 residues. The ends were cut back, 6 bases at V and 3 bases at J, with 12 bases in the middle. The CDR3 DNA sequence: TGTGCCAGCAGCCCGCAGGGAGGCAAAAACATTCAGTACTTC. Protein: CASSPQGGKNIQYF.

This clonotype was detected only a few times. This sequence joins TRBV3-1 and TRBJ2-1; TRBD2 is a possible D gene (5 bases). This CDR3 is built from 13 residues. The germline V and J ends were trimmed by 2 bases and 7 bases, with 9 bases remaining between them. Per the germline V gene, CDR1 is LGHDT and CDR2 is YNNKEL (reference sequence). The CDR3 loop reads CASSQSRENEQFF. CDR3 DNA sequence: TGTGCCAGCAGCCAAAGTAGGGAGAATGAGCAGTTCTTC.

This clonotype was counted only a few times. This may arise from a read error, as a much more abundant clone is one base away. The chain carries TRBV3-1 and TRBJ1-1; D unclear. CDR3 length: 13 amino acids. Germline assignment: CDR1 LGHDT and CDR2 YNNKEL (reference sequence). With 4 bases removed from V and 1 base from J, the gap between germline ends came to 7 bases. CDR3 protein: CASSRSRNTEAFF. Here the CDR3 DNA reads TGTGCCAGCAGCCGTTCGAGGAACACTGAAGCTTTCTTT.

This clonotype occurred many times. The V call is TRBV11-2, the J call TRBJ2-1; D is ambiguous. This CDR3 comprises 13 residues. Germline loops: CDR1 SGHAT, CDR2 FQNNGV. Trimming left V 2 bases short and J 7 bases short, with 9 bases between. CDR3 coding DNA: TGTGCCAGCAGCTTAAACGTCGGGAATGAGCAGTTCTTC. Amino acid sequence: CASSLNVGNEQFF.

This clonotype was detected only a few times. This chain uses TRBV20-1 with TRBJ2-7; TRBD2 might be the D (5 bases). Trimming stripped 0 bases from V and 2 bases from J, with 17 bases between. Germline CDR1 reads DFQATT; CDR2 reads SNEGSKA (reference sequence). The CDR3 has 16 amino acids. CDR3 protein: CSARDRRRSAPYEQYF. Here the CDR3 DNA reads TGCAGTGCTAGAGATAGGAGGCGGAGCGCCCCCTACGAGCAGTACTTC.

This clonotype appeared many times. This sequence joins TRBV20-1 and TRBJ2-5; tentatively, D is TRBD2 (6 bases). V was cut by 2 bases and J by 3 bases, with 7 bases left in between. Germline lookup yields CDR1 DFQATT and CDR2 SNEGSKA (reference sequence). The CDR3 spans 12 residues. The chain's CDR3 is CSARPGEETQYF. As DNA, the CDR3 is TGCAGTGCTAGACCGGGAGAAGAGACCCAGTACTTC.

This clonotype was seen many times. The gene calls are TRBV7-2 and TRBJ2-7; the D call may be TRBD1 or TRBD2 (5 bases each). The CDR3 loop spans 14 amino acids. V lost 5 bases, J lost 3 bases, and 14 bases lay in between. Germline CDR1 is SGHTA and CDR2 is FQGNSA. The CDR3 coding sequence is TGTGCCAGCAGCCCGGGGACGGGGATCTACGAGCAGTACTTC. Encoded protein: CASSPGTGIYEQYF.

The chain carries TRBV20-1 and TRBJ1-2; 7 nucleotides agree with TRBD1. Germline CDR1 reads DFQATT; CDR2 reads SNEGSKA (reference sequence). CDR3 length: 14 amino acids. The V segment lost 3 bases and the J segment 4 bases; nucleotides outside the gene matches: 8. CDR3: CSASRGRGVYGYTF. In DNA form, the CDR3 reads TGCAGTGCTAGTCGAGGCAGGGGGGTCTATGGCTACACCTTC.

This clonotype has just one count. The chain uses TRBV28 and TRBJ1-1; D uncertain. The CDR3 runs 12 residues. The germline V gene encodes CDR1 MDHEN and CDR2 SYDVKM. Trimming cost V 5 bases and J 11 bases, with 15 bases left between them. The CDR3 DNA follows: TGTGCCAGCAGTACCGGGTCCATGGGGGCTTTCTTT. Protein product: CASSTGSMGAFF.

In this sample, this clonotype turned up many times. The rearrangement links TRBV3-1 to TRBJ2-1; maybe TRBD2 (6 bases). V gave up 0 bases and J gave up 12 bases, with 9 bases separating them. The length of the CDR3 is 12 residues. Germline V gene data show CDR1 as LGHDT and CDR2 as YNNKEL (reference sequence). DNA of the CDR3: TGTGCCAGCAGCCAAGAGGACGGGGGGCAGTTCTTC. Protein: CASSQEDGGQFF.

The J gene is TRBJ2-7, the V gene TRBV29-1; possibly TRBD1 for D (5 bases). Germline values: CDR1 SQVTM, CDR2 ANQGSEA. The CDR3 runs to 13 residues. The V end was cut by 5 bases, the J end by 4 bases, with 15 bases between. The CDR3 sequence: CSVCYLGEYEQYF. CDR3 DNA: TGCAGCGTTTGCTATCTAGGGGAATACGAGCAGTACTTC.

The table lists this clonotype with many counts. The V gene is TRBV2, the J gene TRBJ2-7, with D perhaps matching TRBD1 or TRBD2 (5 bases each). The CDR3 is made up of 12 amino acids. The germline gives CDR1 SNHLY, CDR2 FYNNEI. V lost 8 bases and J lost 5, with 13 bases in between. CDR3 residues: CASGTARHEQYF. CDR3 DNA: TGTGCCAGCGGGACGGCAAGGCACGAGCAGTACTTC.

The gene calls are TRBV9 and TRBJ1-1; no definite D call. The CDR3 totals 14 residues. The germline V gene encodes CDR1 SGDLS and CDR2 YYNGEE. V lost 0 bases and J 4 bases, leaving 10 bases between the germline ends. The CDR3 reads CASSVDLEVTEAFF. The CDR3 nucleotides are TGTGCCAGCAGCGTAGATCTAGAAGTCACTGAAGCTTTCTTT.

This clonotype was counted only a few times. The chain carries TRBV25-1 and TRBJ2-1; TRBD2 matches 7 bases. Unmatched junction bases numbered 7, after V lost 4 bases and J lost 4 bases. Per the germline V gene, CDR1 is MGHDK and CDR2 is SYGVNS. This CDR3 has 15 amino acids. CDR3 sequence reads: CASSGGSGEYNEQFF. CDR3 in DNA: TGTGCCAGCAGTGGAGGGAGCGGGGAATACAATGAGCAGTTCTTC.

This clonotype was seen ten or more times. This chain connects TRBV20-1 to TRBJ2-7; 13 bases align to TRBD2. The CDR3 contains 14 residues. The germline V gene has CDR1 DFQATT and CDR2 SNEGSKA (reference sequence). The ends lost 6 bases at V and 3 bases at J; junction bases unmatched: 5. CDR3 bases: TGCAGTGCAGAACTAGCGGGAGGGCGCTACGAGCAGTACTTC. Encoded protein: CSAELAGGRYEQYF.

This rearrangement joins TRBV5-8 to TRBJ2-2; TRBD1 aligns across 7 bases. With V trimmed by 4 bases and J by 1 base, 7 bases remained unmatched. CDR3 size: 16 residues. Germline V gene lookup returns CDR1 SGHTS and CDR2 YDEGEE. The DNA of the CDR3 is TGTGCCAGCAGCCTACAGGGGCCAGAGAACACCGGGGAGCTGTTTTTT. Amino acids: CASSLQGPENTGELFF. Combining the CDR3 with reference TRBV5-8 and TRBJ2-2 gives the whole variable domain EAGVTQSPTHLIKTRGQQATLRCSPISGHTSVYWYQQALGLGLQFLLWYDEGEERNRGNFPPRFSGRQFPNYSSELNVNALELEDSALYLCASSLQGPENTGELFFGEGSRLTVL.

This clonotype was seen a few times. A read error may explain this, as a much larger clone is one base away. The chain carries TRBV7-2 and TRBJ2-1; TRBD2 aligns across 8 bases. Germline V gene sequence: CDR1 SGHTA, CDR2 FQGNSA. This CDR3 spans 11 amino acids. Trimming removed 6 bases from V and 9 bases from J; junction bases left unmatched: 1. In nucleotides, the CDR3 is TGTGCCAGCAGAGCGGGAGTTGAGCAGTTCTTC. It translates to CASRAGVEQFF.

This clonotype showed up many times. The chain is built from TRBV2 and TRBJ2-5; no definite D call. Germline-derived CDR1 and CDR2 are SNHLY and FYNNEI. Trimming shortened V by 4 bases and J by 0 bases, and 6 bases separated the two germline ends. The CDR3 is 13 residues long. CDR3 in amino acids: CASSAVDQETQYF. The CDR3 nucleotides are TGTGCCAGCAGTGCTGTAGACCAAGAGACCCAGTACTTC.

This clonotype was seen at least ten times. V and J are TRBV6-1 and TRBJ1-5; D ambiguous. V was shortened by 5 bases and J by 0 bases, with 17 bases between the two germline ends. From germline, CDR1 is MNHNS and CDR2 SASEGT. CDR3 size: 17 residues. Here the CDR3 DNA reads TGTGCCAGCAGTCAGGACCCCTCTCCGTATAGCAATCAGCCCCAGCATTTT. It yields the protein CASSQDPSPYSNQPQHF.

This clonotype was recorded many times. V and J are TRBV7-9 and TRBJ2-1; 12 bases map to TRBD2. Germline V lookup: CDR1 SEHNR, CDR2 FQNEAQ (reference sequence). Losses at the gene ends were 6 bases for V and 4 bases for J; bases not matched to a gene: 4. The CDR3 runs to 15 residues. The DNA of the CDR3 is TGTGCCAGCAGTCCGGGACTAGCGGGTTACAATGAGCAGTTCTTC. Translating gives CASSPGLAGYNEQFF.

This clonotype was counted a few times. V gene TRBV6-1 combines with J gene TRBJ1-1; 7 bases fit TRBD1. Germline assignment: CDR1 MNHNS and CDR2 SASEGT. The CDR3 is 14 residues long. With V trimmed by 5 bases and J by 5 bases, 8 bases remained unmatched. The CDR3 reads CASSKPGGWTEAFF. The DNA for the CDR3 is TGTGCCAGCAGTAAACCAGGGGGATGGACTGAAGCTTTCTTT.

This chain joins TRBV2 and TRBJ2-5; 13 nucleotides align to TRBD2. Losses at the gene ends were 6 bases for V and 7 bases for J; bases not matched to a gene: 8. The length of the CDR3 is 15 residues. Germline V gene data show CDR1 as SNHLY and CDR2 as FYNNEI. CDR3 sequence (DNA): TGTGCCAGCAGGAGGACTAGCGGGAGAGGCGGGACCCAGTACTTC. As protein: CASRRTSGRGGTQYF.

DNA of the CDR3: TGTGCCAGCAGCCAAGAAGTGGCGCAGTATTTT. Amino acids: CASSQEVAQYF. The rearrangement joins TRBV11-1 to TRBJ2-3; D is unresolved. Germline V gene sequence: CDR1 SGHAT, CDR2 FQDESV (reference sequence). V lost 5 bases and J 10 bases, leaving 10 bases between the germline ends. This CDR3 comprises 11 residues.

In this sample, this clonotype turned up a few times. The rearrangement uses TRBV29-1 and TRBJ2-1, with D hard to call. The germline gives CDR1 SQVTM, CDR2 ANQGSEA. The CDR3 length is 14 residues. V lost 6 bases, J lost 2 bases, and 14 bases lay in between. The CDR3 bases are TGCAGCGTGGCGGTGACCCCCCCCTACAATGAGCAGTTCTTC. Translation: CSVAVTPPYNEQFF.

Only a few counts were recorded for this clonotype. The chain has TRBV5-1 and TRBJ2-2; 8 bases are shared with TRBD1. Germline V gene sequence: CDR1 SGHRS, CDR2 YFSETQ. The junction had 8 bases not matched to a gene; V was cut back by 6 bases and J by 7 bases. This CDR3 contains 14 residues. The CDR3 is CASTTTGVDGELFF. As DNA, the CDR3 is TGCGCCAGCACCACGACAGGGGTCGACGGGGAGCTGTTTTTT. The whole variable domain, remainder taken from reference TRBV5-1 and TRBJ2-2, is KAGVTQTPRYLIKTRGQQVTLSCSPISGHRSVSWYQQTPGQGLQFLFEYFSETQRNKGNFPGRFSGRQFSNSRSEMNVSTLELGDSALYLCASTTTGVDGELFFGEGSRLTVL.